These T cell receptor beta chains were read from a single sample in a study of T cells in Graves' hyperthyroidism and ophthalmopathy. TCRdb called the multiplex PCR reads again in MiXCR, with one record for every CDR3 protein. The sample shows about 500,000 distinct CDR3 sequences, roughly a sixth of them seen only once. Material for sequencing was blood. The receptor source for this set is a young woman with Graves' hyperthyroidism. Both conserved end residues are part of each CDR3. D genes are given only for firm matches. Clone size is not always given. Where it is, it says once, few, many or a class for expanded clones.

cdr3_nt: TGTGCCAGCAGTGTTGCATTTCGGCAGGGCGAGCAGTACTTC
cdr3_aa: CASSVAFRQGEQYF
v_call: TRBV6-1
d_call: .
j_call: TRBJ2-7
clone_size: many

cdr3_nt: TGTGCCAGCAGCCAAGATAAGAGAGGCAATGAGCAGTTCTTC
cdr3_aa: CASSQDKRGNEQFF
v_call: TRBV3-1
d_call: .
j_call: TRBJ2-1
clone_size: .

cdr3_nt: TGTGCCAGCAGCGGATATGGTAGTCCGGCAGTTGCTTGGTATGGCTACACCTTC
cdr3_aa: CASSGYGSPAVAWYGYTF
v_call: TRBV12-3/TRBV12-4
d_call: .
j_call: TRBJ1-2
clone_size: few

cdr3_nt: TGTGCCAGCAGTCAGGGGCCCTGGAACACTGAAGCTTTCTTT
cdr3_aa: CASSQGPWNTEAFF
v_call: TRBV6-1
d_call: .
j_call: TRBJ1-1
clone_size: few

cdr3_nt: TGTGCCAGCAGTTTAGGGATGGAGCAGTTCTTC
cdr3_aa: CASSLGMEQFF
v_call: TRBV12-3/TRBV12-4
d_call: .
j_call: TRBJ2-1
clone_size: .

cdr3_nt: TGTGCCGCCAGACAAAGCCCAGGAGAGACCCAGTACTTC
cdr3_aa: CAARQSPGETQYF
v_call: TRBV24-1
d_call: .
j_call: TRBJ2-5
clone_size: .

cdr3_nt: TGTGCCAGCAGCTTTGCCCCTTCCCACAATGAGCAGTTCTTC
cdr3_aa: CASSFAPSHNEQFF
v_call: TRBV11-3
d_call: .
j_call: TRBJ2-1
clone_size: many

cdr3_nt: TGCAGTGCTAGAGGGCTGGGCCACTCGGATCCCATCAATGAGCAGTTCTTC
cdr3_aa: CSARGLGHSDPINEQFF
v_call: TRBV20-1
d_call: .
j_call: TRBJ2-1
clone_size: .

cdr3_nt: TGTGCCAGCAGCCCTAAGGGACAGGGACGGCGCACTGAAGCTTTCTTT
cdr3_aa: CASSPKGQGRRTEAFF
v_call: TRBV3-1
d_call: TRBD1
j_call: TRBJ1-1
clone_size: .

cdr3_nt: TGTGCCAGCTCCCTTCCCCTCTCCTACAATGAGCAGTTCTTC
cdr3_aa: CASSLPLSYNEQFF
v_call: TRBV18
d_call: .
j_call: TRBJ2-1
clone_size: many

cdr3_nt: TGCGCCACTTCCGGGCCCAACAATGAGCAGTTCTTC
cdr3_aa: CATSGPNNEQFF
v_call: TRBV6-8
d_call: .
j_call: TRBJ2-1
clone_size: .

cdr3_nt: TGTGCCAGCACGAGTCTAGGGCCGAATACGCAGTATTTT
cdr3_aa: CASTSLGPNTQYF
v_call: TRBV28
d_call: .
j_call: TRBJ2-3
clone_size: many

cdr3_nt: TGTGCCAGCAGCCAAGTGGGCTGGTCCTACGAGCAGTACTTC
cdr3_aa: CASSQVGWSYEQYF
v_call: TRBV14
d_call: .
j_call: TRBJ2-7
clone_size: few

cdr3_nt: TGTGCCAGCAGTTCTCTTCGTGGGGGGAACACTGAAGCTTTCTTT
cdr3_aa: CASSSLRGGNTEAFF
v_call: TRBV12-3/TRBV12-4
d_call: .
j_call: TRBJ1-1
clone_size: few

cdr3_nt: TGCGCCAGCAGCTCCACCCGGGCAGTCAGGGAGACCCAGTACTTC
cdr3_aa: CASSSTRAVRETQYF
v_call: TRBV5-1
d_call: .
j_call: TRBJ2-5
clone_size: .

cdr3_nt: TGTGCCAGCAGCTACGCGACAGGGCAAGAGACCCAGTACTTC
cdr3_aa: CASSYATGQETQYF
v_call: TRBV7-9
d_call: TRBD1
j_call: TRBJ2-5
clone_size: .

cdr3_nt: TGTGCCAGCAGCTTAGAAGGGACAATTACTGAAGCTTTCTTT
cdr3_aa: CASSLEGTITEAFF
v_call: TRBV7-2
d_call: .
j_call: TRBJ1-1
clone_size: many

cdr3_nt: TGTGCCAGCAGTTCCCCTGGAGTAGCGGGGAACTACAATGAGCAGTTCTTC
cdr3_aa: CASSSPGVAGNYNEQFF
v_call: TRBV6-2/TRBV6-3
d_call: TRBD2
j_call: TRBJ2-1
clone_size: few

cdr3_nt: TGTGCCAGCAGTCCAAAGGGGGCCACACAAGAGACCCAGTACTTC
cdr3_aa: CASSPKGATQETQYF
v_call: TRBV7-9
d_call: TRBD1
j_call: TRBJ2-5
clone_size: few

cdr3_nt: TGTGCCATCAGTGCCGGGTACTACGAGCAGTACTTC
cdr3_aa: CAISAGYYEQYF
v_call: TRBV10-3
d_call: .
j_call: TRBJ2-7
clone_size: many

cdr3_nt: TGTGCCAGCAGTGAAAGGGTGGCTAGCGGGAGCTTTGAGGGGCCCTACGAGCAGTACTTC
cdr3_aa: CASSERVASGSFEGPYEQYF
v_call: TRBV6-1
d_call: TRBD2
j_call: TRBJ2-7
clone_size: .

cdr3_nt: TGCGCCAGCAGCTTGATACAGATCGCGAGGACCGGGGAGCTGTTTTTT
cdr3_aa: CASSLIQIARTGELFF
v_call: TRBV5-1
d_call: .
j_call: TRBJ2-2
clone_size: .

cdr3_nt: TGTGCCAGCAGCTTGTGGGTAGAGGGGACGGACTACGAGCAGTACTTC
cdr3_aa: CASSLWVEGTDYEQYF
v_call: TRBV5-4
d_call: .
j_call: TRBJ2-7
clone_size: .

cdr3_nt: TGCAGCGTTGATGTTAGGGACAGCAGACACTATGGCTACACCTTC
cdr3_aa: CSVDVRDSRHYGYTF
v_call: TRBV29-1
d_call: TRBD1
j_call: TRBJ1-2
clone_size: few

cdr3_nt: TGTGCCAGCAGTGTGCGCCTGGACACCGCCGGTGGTGAGCAGTTCTTC
cdr3_aa: CASSVRLDTAGGEQFF
v_call: TRBV2
d_call: .
j_call: TRBJ2-1
clone_size: many

cdr3_nt: TGCGCCAGCAGCCAAGATCACGGCGGACCCAGCTACACCTTC
cdr3_aa: CASSQDHGGPSYTF
v_call: TRBV4-1
d_call: .
j_call: TRBJ1-2
clone_size: few

cdr3_nt: TGTGCCAGCAGCACCGACAGGGGTTCACCCCTCCACTTT
cdr3_aa: CASSTDRGSPLHF
v_call: TRBV7-2
d_call: TRBD1
j_call: TRBJ1-6
clone_size: .

cdr3_nt: TGTGCCTGGGTGATGGCGGTGGGTGAGCAGTTCTTC
cdr3_aa: CAWVMAVGEQFF
v_call: TRBV30
d_call: .
j_call: TRBJ2-1
clone_size: many

cdr3_nt: TGTGCCAGTAGTATACTAGCGGGGGGATATTACAATGAGCAGTTCTTC
cdr3_aa: CASSILAGGYYNEQFF
v_call: TRBV19
d_call: TRBD2
j_call: TRBJ2-1
clone_size: .

cdr3_nt: TGTGCCAGCACGACAGGGGTTAACTATGGCTACACCTTC
cdr3_aa: CASTTGVNYGYTF
v_call: TRBV28
d_call: TRBD1
j_call: TRBJ1-2
clone_size: many

cdr3_nt: TGTGCCAGCAATGACAGGGTGAAAGTACATTTT
cdr3_aa: CASNDRVKVHF
v_call: TRBV28
d_call: TRBD1
j_call: TRBJ1-5
clone_size: .

cdr3_nt: TGTGCCACCAGCAGATTTCAGGTGGGGTCGTACCAAGAGACCCAGTACTTC
cdr3_aa: CATSRFQVGSYQETQYF
v_call: TRBV15
d_call: .
j_call: TRBJ2-5
clone_size: many

cdr3_nt: TGTGCCAGCAGTTTATTTCAGGGGCTGAGGGGCTATGGCTACACCTTC
cdr3_aa: CASSLFQGLRGYGYTF
v_call: TRBV28
d_call: .
j_call: TRBJ1-2
clone_size: many

cdr3_nt: TGCAGTGTAATCTTAGCGGGCAAAGAGACCCAGTACTTC
cdr3_aa: CSVILAGKETQYF
v_call: TRBV20-1
d_call: TRBD2
j_call: TRBJ2-5
clone_size: many

cdr3_nt: TGCAGCGTTAATACCGGGAACACAGATACGCAGTATTTT
cdr3_aa: CSVNTGNTDTQYF
v_call: TRBV29-1
d_call: .
j_call: TRBJ2-3
clone_size: .

cdr3_nt: TGTGCCAGCAGTTTCAATTCGGGCACAGATACGCAGTATTTT
cdr3_aa: CASSFNSGTDTQYF
v_call: TRBV12-3/TRBV12-4
d_call: .
j_call: TRBJ2-3
clone_size: many

cdr3_nt: TGTGCCAGCAGCGGGGGACGTAAACAGTTCTTC
cdr3_aa: CASSGGRKQFF
v_call: TRBV13
d_call: .
j_call: TRBJ2-1
clone_size: .

cdr3_nt: TGCGCCAGCAGCTTGGTTGGCTGGCTACTCACAGATACGCAGTATTTT
cdr3_aa: CASSLVGWLLTDTQYF
v_call: TRBV5-1
d_call: .
j_call: TRBJ2-3
clone_size: .

cdr3_nt: TGTGCCAGCAGTTTCGGGAGTTCTCCCCTGCAGGCTCGGGCCTCTTTCTCCTACGAGCCGTACTTC
cdr3_aa: CASSFGSSPLQARASFSYEPYF
v_call: TRBV12-3/TRBV12-4
d_call: .
j_call: TRBJ2-7
clone_size: .

cdr3_nt: TGTGCCAGCAGCACGACTAGCGTTTACAATGAGCAGTTCTTC
cdr3_aa: CASSTTSVYNEQFF
v_call: TRBV27
d_call: TRBD2
j_call: TRBJ2-1
clone_size: few

cdr3_nt: TGCAGTGCACAGGACACTGAAGCTTTCTTT
cdr3_aa: CSAQDTEAFF
v_call: TRBV20-1
d_call: .
j_call: TRBJ1-1
clone_size: few